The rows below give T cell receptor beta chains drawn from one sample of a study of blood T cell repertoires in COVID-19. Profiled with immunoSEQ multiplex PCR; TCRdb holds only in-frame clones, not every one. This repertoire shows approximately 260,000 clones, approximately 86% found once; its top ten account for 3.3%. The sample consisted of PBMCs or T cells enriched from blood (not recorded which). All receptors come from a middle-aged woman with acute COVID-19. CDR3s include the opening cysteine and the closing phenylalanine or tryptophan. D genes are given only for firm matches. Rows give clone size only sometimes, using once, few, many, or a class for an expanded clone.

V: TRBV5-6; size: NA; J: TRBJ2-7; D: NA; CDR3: CASSFREISYEQYF; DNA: TGTGCCAGCAGCTTTAGAGAGATTTCCTACGAGCAGTACTTC
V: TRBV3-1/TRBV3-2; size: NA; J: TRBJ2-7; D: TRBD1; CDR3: CASSNRGKQYF; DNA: TGTGCCAGCAGCAACAGGGGCAAGCAGTACTTC
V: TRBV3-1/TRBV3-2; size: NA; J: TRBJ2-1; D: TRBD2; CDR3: CASSQEIPGTSESGNEQFF; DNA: TGTGCCAGCAGCCAAGAAATTCCCGGGACTAGCGAGTCAGGCAATGAGCAGTTCTTC
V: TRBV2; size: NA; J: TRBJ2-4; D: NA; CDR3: CATGGENIQYF; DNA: TGTGCCACCGGGGGTGAAAACATTCAGTACTTC
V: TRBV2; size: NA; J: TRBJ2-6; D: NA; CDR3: CASRQSSSGANVLTF; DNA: TGTGCCAGCAGACAGTCTTCCTCTGGGGCCAACGTCCTGACTTTC
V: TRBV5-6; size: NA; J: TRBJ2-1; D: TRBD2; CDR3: CASSRLAGRKGNNEQFF; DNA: TGTGCCAGCAGCCGACTAGCGGGAAGGAAAGGAAACAATGAGCAGTTCTTC
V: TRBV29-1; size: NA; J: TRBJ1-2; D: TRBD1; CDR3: CSVCRGERDRGTKGYTF; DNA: TGCAGCGTTTGCAGGGGGGAGCGGGACAGGGGAACGAAGGGCTACACCTTC
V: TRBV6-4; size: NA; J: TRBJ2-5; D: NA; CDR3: CARSGSGSETQYF; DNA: TGTGCCAGGAGCGGGTCTGGGTCAGAGACCCAGTACTTC
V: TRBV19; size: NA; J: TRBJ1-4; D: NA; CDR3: CASKGQGDEKLFF; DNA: TGTGCCAGTAAAGGGCAGGGCGACGAAAAACTGTTTTTT
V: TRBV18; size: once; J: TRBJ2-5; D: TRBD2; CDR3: CASSRIAGAKETQYF; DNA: TGTGCCAGCTCACGGATAGCGGGCGCGAAAGAGACCCAGTACTTC
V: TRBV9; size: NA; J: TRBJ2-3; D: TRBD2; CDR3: CASSVDGTSVTDTQYF; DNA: TGTGCCAGCAGCGTGGATGGGACTAGCGTCACAGATACGCAGTATTTT
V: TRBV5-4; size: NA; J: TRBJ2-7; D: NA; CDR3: CASSFGGNYEQYF; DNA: TGTGCCAGCAGCTTTGGCGGGAACTACGAGCAGTACTTC
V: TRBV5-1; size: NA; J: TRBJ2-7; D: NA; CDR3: CASSLAGTLTYEQYF; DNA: TGCGCCAGCAGCTTGGCCGGGACACTGACCTACGAGCAGTACTTC
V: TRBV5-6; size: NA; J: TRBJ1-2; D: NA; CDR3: CASSLGRVERDYTF; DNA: TGTGCCAGCAGCTTGGGGAGGGTCGAAAGAGACTACACCTTC
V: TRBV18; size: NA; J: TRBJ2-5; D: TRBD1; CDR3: CASSRTGGTPLETQYF; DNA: TGTGCCAGCTCACGGACAGGGGGGACTCCTTTAGAGACCCAGTACTTC
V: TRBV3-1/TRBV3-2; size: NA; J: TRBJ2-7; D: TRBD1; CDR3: CASSQMKRGLLQDEQYF; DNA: TGTGCCAGCAGCCAAATGAAAAGGGGGCTTCTCCAGGACGAGCAGTACTTC
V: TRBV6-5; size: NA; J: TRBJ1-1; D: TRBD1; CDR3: CASSYSGQGAEAFF; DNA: TGTGCCAGCAGTTACTCGGGGCAGGGGGCTGAAGCTTTCTTT
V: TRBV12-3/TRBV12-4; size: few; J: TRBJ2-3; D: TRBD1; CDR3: CASKGTVTDTQYF; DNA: TGTGCCAGCAAAGGGACAGTCACAGATACGCAGTATTTT
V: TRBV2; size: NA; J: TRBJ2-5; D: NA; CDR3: CASSEAEAVQETQYF; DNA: TGTGCCAGCAGTGAAGCGGAAGCGGTCCAAGAGACCCAGTACTTC
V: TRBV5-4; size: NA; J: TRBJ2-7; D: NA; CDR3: CASSSRQGPYEQYF; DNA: TGTGCCAGCAGCTCCCGGCAGGGGCCCTACGAGCAGTACTTC
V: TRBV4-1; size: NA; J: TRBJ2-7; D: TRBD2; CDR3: CASSQPGTSVYEQYF; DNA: TGCGCCAGCAGCCAACCCGGGACTAGCGTTTACGAGCAGTACTTC
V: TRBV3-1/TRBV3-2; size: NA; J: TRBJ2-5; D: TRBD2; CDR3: CASSQATSGGQETQYF; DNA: TGTGCCAGCAGCCAAGCGACTAGCGGGGGGCAAGAGACCCAGTACTTC
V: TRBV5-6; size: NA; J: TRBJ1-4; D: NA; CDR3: CASSKKETALREKLFF; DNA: TGTGCCAGCAGCAAAAAAGAGACTGCCCTTAGGGAAAAACTGTTTTTT
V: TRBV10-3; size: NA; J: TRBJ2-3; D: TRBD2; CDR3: CAISEGLAGGPSVDDTQYF; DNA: TGTGCCATCAGTGAGGGACTAGCGGGAGGGCCTTCTGTCGACGATACGCAGTATTTT
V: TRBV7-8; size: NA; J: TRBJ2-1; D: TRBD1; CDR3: CASSLGGQGLNEQFF; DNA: TGTGCCAGCAGCTTAGGGGGACAGGGGCTCAATGAGCAGTTCTTC
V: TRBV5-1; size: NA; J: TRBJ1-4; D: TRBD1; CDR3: CASSSSTGSNEKLFF; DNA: TGCGCCAGCAGCTCATCGACAGGGTCTAATGAAAAACTGTTTTTT
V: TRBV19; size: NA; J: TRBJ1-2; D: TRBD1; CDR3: CASSHRQGSNGYTF; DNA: TGTGCCAGTAGCCATCGACAGGGCTCGAATGGCTACACCTTC
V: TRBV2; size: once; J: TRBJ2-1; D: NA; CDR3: CASREVSYNEQFF; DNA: TGTGCCAGCAGGGAGGTCTCCTACAATGAGCAGTTCTTC